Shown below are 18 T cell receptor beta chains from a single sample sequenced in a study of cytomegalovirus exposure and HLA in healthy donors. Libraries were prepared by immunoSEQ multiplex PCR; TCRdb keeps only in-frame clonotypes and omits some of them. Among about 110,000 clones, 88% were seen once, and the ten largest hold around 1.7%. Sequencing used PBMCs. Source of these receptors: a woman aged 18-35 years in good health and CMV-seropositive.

CDR3 sequence (DNA): TGTGCCAGCTCACCACCGACAGGGTACGAGCAGTACTTC. This translates into CASSPPTGYEQYF. The chain couples TRBV18 to TRBJ2-7, with 7 bases fitting TRBD1. This CDR3 is 13 amino acids long. CDR1 KGHSH and CDR2 LQKENI come from the germline V gene. After removal of 0 bases from V and 4 bases from J, the junction contained 0 bases not matched to a gene.

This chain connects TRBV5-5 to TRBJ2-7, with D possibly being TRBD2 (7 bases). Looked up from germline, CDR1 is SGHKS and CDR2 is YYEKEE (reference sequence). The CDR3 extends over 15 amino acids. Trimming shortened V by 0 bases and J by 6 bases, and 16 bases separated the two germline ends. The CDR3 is CASSLVGGPGAEQYF. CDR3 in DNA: TGTGCCAGCAGCTTGGTCGGGGGGCCCGGGGCCGAGCAGTACTTC.

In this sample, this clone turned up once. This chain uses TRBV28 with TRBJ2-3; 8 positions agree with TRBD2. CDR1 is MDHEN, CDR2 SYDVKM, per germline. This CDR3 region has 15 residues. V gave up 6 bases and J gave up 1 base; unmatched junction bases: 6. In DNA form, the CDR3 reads TGTGCCAGCAGCTCGGGGGGGCCGGGCACAGATACGCAGTATTTT. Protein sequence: CASSSGGPGTDTQYF.

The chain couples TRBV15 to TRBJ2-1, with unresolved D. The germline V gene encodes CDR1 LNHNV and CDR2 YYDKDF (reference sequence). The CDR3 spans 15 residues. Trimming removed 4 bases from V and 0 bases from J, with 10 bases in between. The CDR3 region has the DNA TGTGCCACCAGCACCACGGGTTACTCCTACAATGAGCAGTTCTTC. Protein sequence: CATSTTGYSYNEQFF.

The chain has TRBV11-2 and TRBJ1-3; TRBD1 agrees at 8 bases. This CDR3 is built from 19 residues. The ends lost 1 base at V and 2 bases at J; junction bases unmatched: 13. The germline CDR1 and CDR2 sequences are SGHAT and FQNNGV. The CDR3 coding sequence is TGTGCCAGCAGCTTAGGCCGGGACAGGCCCCAAAAGGCTGGAAACACCATATATTTT. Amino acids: CASSLGRDRPQKAGNTIYF.

CDR3 DNA: TGTGCCAGCTCCGACACTTTTAATTCACCCCTCCACTTT. Amino acids: CASSDTFNSPLHF. This chain connects TRBV18 to TRBJ1-6; D uncertain. There are 13 residues in the CDR3. V was trimmed by 6 bases and J by 6 bases, leaving 9 bases between them. Germline assignment: CDR1 KGHSH and CDR2 LQKENI.

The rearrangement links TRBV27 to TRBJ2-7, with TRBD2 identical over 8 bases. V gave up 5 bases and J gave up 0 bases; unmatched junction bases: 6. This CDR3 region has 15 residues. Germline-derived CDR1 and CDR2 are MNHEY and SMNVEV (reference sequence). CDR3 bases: TGTGCCAGCAGTCCCGGGACTAGTGCCTCCTACGAGCAGTACGTC. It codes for CASSPGTSASYEQYV.

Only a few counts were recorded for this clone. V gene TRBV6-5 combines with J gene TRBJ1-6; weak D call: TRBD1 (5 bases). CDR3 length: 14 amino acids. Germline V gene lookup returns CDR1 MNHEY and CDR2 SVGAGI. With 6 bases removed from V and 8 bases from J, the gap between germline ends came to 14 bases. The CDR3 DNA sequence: TGTGCCAGCAGGCAACAGGCTCTGGATTCACCCCTCCACTTT. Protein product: CASRQQALDSPLHF.

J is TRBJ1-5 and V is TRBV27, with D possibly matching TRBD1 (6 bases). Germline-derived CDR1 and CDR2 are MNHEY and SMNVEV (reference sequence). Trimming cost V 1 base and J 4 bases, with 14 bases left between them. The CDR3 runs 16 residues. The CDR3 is CASSLFGGTRNQPQHF. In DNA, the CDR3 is TGTGCCAGCAGTTTATTTGGTGGGACAAGAAATCAGCCCCAGCATTTT.

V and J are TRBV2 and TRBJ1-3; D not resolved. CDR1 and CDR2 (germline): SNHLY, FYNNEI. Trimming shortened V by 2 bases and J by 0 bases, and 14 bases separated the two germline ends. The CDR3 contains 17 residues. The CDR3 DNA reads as TGTGCCAGCAGTGAATATGGCCTTTTCATCTCTGGAAACACCATATATTTT. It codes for CASSEYGLFISGNTIYF.

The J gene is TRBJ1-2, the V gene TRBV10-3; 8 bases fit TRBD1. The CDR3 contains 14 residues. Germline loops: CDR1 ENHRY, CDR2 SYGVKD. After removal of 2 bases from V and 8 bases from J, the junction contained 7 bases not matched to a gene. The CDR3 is CAISELTDRGGYTF. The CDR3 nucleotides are TGTGCCATCAGTGAGCTTACCGACAGGGGCGGCTACACCTTC.

CDR3 in DNA: TGTGCCAGCAGCCTAACTCGAAACACCATATATTTT. It encodes CASSLTRNTIYF. This chain joins TRBV6-6 and TRBJ1-3; D gene unclear. The germline gives CDR1 MNHNY, CDR2 SVGAGI (reference sequence). V lost 6 bases and J lost 5, with 8 bases in between. The CDR3 has 12 residues.

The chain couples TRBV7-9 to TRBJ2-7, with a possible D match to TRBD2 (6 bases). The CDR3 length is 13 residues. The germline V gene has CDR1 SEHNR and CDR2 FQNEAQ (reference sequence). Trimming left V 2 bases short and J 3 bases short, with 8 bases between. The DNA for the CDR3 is TGTGCCAGCAGCTTAACTAGCAGCTACGAGCAGTACTTC. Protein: CASSLTSSYEQYF.

The chain's CDR3 is CASSLRGGRQPQHF. CDR3 nucleotides: TGTGCCAGCAGTTTGAGGGGGGGTCGACAGCCCCAGCATTTT. V and J are TRBV28 and TRBJ1-5, with D perhaps matching TRBD1 (6 bases). CDR1 is MDHEN and CDR2 is SYDVKM in the germline V gene. The V end was cut by 3 bases, the J end by 7 bases, with 13 bases between. The CDR3 spans 14 residues.

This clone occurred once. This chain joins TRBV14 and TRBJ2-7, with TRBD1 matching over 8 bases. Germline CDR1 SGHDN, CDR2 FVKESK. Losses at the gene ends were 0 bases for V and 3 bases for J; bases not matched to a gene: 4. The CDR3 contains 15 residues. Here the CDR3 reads CASSQDRGRFYEQYF. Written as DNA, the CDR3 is TGTGCCAGCAGCCAAGACAGGGGGCGATTCTACGAGCAGTACTTC.

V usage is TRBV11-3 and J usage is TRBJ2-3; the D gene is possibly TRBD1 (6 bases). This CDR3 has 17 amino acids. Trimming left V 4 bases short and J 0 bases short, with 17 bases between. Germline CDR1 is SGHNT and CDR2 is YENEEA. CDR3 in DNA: TGTGCCAGCAGCTCTACCCCGACAGGAGCCAGCACAGATACGCAGTATTTT. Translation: CASSSTPTGASTDTQYF.

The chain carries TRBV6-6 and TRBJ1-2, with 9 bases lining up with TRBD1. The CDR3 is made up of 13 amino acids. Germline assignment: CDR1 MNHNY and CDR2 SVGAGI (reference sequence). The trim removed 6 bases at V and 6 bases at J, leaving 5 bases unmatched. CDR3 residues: CASRPTGGNGYTF. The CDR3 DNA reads TGTGCCAGCAGGCCAACAGGGGGCAATGGCTACACCTTC.

The CDR3, as DNA: TGCAGCGTCGCGACAGGGCTCGGAGGCTACACCTTC. This translates into CSVATGLGGYTF. The chain links TRBV29-1 to TRBJ1-2; 7 bases align to TRBD1. CDR3 length: 12 residues. Germline V lookup: CDR1 SQVTM, CDR2 ANQGSEA. The ends lost 6 bases at V and 8 bases at J; junction bases unmatched: 9.